Below, one T cell receptor (beta chain) is given with its context. Its antigen remains unknown. This specimen belongs to a study of brain T cells in children with intractable seizures. Study-level findings and limits: Absence of clones before surgery may stem from lower sequencing depth.

Profiled with immunoSEQ multiplex PCR; TCRdb holds only in-frame clones, not every one. The sample lists 100,000 to 120,000 clones, roughly 94% occurring once. Only cases whose brain tissue showed the highest T cell transcript signatures were sequenced. At least one anti-epileptic drug was given before surgery. The clonotype originates from a boy under two years old with hemimegalencephaly and intractable seizures. Material: peripheral blood, obtained at surgery.

CDR3 amino acids: CASSLVTQTHEQFF. The CDR3, as DNA: TGTGCCAGCAGCTTAGTAACCCAAACCCATGAGCAGTTCTTC. The chain has TRBV7-2 and TRBJ2-1; D gene ambiguous. This CDR3 spans 14 amino acids. V shed 1 base and J shed 8 bases, with 12 bases lying between them. Germline CDR1 reads SGHTA; CDR2 reads FQGNSA.